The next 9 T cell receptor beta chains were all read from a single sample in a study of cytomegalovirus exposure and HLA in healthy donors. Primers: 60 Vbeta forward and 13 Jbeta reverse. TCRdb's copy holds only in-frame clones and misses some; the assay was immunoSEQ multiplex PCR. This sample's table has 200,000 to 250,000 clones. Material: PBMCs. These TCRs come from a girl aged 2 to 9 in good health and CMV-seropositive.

For the CDR3, the DNA is TGTGCCAGCAGTTTTAGAGTTCAGGGGGGAGAGCAGTACTTC. Its translation is CASSFRVQGGEQYF. The chain links TRBV6-5 to TRBJ2-7; D perhaps matches TRBD1 (7 bases). The germline CDR1 and CDR2 sequences are MNHEY and SVGAGI. This CDR3 has 14 amino acids. V shed 4 bases and J shed 7 bases, with 17 bases lying between them.

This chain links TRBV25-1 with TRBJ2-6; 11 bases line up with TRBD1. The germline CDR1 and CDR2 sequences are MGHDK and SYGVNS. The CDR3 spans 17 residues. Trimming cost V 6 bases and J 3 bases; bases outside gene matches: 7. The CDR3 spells CASSRTGGLGGANVLTF. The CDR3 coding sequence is TGTGCCAGCAGCCGGACAGGGGGCTTGGGTGGGGCCAACGTCCTGACTTTC. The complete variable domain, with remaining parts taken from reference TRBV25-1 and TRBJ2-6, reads EADIYQTPRYLVIGTGKKITLECSQTMGHDKMYWYQQDPGMELHLIHYSYGVNSTEKGDLSSESTVSRIRTEHFPLTLESARPSHTSQYLCASSRTGGLGGANVLTFGAGSRLTVL.

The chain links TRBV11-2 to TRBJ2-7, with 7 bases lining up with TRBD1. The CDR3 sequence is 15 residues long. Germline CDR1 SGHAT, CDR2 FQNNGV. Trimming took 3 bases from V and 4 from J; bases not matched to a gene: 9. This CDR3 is CASSFGTAHSYEQYF. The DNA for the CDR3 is TGTGCCAGCAGCTTCGGGACAGCCCATTCTTACGAGCAGTACTTC.

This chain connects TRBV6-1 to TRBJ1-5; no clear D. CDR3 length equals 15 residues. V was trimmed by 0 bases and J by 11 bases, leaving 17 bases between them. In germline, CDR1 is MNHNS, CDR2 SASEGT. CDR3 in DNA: TGTGCCAGCAGTGAAGCGCTGGGCAGGCAAGGTACCCAGCATTTT. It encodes CASSEALGRQGTQHF.

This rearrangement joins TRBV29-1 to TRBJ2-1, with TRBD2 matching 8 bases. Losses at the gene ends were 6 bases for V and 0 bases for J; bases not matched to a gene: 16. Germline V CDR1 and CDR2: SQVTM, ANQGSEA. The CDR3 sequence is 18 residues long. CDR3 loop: CSVRGGRVTFSSYNEQFF. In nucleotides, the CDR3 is TGCAGCGTCCGGGGGGGCAGGGTGACCTTCAGCTCCTACAATGAGCAGTTCTTC.

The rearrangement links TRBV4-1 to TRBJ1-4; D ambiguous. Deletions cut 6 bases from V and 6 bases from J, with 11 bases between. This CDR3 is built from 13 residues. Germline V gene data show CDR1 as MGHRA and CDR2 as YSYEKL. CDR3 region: CASSVPSDEKLFF. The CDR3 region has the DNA TGCGCCAGCAGTGTCCCGTCGGATGAAAAACTGTTTTTT.

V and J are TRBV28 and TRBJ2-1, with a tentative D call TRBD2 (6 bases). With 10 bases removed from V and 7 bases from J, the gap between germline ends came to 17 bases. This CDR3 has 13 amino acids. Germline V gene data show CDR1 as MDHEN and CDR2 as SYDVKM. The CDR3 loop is CAISGTEGNEQFF. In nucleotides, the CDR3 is TGTGCCATATCCGGGACGGAGGGAAATGAGCAGTTCTTC. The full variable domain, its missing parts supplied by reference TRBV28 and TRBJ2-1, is DVKVTQSSRYLVKRTGEKVFLECVQDMDHENMFWYRQDPGLGLRLIYFSYDVKMKEKGDIPEGYSVSREKKERFSLILESASTNQTSMYLCAISGTEGNEQFFGPGTRLTVL.

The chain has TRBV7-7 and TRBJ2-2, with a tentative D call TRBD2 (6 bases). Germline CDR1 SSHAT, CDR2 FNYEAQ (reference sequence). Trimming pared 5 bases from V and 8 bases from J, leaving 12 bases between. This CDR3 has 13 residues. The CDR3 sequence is CASSRPGTGELFF. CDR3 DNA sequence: TGTGCCAGCAGCCGGCCAGGGACTGGGGAGCTGTTTTTT.

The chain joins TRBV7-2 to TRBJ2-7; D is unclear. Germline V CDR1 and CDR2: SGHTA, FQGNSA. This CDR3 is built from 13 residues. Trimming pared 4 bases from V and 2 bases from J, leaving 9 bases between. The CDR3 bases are TGTGCCAGCAGCTCGTCGGGTACCTACGAGCAGTACTTC. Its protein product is CASSSSGTYEQYF.